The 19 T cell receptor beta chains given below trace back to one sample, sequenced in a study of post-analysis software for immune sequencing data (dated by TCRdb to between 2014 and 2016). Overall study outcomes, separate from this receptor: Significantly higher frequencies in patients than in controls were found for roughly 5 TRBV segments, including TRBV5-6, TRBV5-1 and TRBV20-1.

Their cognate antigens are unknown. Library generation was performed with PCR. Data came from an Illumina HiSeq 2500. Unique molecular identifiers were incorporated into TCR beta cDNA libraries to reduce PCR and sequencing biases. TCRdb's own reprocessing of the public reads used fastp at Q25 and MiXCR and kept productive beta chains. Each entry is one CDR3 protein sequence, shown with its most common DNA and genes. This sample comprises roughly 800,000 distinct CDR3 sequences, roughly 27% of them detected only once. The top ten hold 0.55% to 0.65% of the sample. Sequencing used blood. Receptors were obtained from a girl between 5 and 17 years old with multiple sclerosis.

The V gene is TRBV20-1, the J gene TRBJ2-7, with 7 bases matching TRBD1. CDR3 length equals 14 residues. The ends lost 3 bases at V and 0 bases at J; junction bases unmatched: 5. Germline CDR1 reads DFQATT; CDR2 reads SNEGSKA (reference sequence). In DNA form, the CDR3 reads TGCAGTGCTAGGGACAGGCCCACCTCCTACGAGCAGTACTTC. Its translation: CSARDRPTSYEQYF.

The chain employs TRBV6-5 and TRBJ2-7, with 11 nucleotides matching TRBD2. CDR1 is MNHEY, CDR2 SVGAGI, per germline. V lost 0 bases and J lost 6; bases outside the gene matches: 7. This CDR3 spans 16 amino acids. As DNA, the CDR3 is TGTGCCAGCAGTTACTCGAGTAGCGGGGGGGCCGCCGAGCAGTACTTC. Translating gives CASSYSSSGGAAEQYF.

As DNA, the CDR3 is TGTGCCAGCAGCTCACGGGCCACCTTTGGTGTGAACACTGAAGCTTTCTTT. Its translation is CASSSRATFGVNTEAFF. V is TRBV7-2 and J is TRBJ1-1; D remains ambiguous. The CDR3 is made up of 17 amino acids. Trimming took 4 bases from V and 0 from J, leaving 18 bases between them. Germline V gene data show CDR1 as SGHTA and CDR2 as FQGNSA.

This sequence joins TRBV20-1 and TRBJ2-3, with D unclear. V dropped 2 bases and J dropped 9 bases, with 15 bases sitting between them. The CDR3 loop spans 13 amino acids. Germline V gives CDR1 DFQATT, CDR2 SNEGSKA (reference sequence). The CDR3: CSARPDAPGTQYF. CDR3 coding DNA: TGCAGTGCTAGACCCGACGCGCCGGGCACGCAGTATTTT.

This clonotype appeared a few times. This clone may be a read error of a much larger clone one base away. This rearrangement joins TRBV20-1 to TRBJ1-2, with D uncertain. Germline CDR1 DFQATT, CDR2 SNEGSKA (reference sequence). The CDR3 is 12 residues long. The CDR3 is CRATRGDYGYTF. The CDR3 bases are TGCAGGGCTACCAGAGGCGACTATGGCTACACCTTC.

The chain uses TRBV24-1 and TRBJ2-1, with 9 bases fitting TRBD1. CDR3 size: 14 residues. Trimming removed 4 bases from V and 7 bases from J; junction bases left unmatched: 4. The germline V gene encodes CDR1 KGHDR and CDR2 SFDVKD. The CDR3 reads CATSDRDRANEQFF. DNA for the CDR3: TGTGCCACCAGTGACCGGGACAGGGCAAATGAGCAGTTCTTC.

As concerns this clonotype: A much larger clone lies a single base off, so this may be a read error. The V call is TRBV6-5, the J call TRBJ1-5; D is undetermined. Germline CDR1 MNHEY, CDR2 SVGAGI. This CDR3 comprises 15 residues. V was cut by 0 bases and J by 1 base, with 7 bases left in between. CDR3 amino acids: CASSYSRWSNQPQHF. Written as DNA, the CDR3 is TGTGCCAGCAGTTACTCGCGCTGGAGCAATCAGCCCCAGCATTTT.

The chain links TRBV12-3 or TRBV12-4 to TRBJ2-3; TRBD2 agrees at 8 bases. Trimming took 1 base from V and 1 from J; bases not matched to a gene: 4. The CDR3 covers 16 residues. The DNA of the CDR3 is TGTGCCAGCAGTTTAGGCTCGACTAGCGGCACAGATACGCAGTATTTT. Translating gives CASSLGSTSGTDTQYF.

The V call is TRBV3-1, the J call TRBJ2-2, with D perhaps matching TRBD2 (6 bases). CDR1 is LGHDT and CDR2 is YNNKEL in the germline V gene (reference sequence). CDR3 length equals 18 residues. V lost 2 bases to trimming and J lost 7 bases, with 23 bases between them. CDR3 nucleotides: TGTGCCAGCAGCCAACTTTTCCGGCGGGACGAAAATAACGGGGAGCTGTTTTTT. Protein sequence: CASSQLFRRDENNGELFF.

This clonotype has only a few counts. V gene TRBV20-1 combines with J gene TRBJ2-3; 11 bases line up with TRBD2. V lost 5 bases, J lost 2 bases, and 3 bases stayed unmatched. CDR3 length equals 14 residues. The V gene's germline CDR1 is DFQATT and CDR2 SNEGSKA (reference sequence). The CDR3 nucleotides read TGCAGTGCTCAACTAGCGGGAGCCACAGATACGCAGTATTTT. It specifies CSAQLAGATDTQYF.

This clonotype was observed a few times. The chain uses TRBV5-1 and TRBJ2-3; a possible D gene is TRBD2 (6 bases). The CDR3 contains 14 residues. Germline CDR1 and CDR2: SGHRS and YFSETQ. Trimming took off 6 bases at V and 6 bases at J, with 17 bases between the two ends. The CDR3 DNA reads TGCGCCAGCACGGACGGGGACTTTCGGGATACGCAGTATTTT. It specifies CASTDGDFRDTQYF.

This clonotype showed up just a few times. Here the CDR3 reads CASSHLSSPETQYF. CDR3 nucleotide sequence: TGTGCCAGCAGCCACCTCAGTAGTCCAGAGACCCAGTACTTC. The chain recombines TRBV3-1 with TRBJ2-5; D is undetermined. V lost 3 bases to trimming and J lost 4 bases, with 12 bases between them. The CDR3 consists of 14 residues. The germline gives CDR1 LGHDT, CDR2 YNNKEL (reference sequence).

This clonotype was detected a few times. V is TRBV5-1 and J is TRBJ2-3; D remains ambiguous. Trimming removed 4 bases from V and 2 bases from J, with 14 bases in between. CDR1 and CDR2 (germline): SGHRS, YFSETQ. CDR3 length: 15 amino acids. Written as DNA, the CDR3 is TGCGCCAGCAGCCCCCGGAGCCCCGTCACAGATACGCAGTATTTT. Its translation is CASSPRSPVTDTQYF. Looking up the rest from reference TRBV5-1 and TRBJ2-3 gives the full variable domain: KAGVTQTPRYLIKTRGQQVTLSCSPISGHRSVSWYQQTPGQGLQFLFEYFSETQRNKGNFPGRFSGRQFSNSRSEMNVSTLELGDSALYLCASSPRSPVTDTQYFGPGTRLTVL.

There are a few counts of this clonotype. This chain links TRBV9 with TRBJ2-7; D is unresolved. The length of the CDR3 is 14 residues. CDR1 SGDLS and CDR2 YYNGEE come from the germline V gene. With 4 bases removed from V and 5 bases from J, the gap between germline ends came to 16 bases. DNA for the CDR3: TGTGCCAGCAGCACACCCTCAGCGTCCGACGAGCAGTACTTC. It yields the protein CASSTPSASDEQYF.

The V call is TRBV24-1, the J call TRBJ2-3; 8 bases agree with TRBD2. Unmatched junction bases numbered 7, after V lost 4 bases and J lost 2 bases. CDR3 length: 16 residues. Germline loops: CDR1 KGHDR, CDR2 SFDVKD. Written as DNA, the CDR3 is TGTGCCACCAGTGAACCTAGCGGGCCATTCACAGATACGCAGTATTTT. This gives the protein CATSEPSGPFTDTQYF.

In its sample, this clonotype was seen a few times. The CDR3 loop reads CSARVAEYSNQPQHF. CDR3 nucleotides: TGCAGTGCTAGAGTGGCAGAGTATAGCAATCAGCCCCAGCATTTT. The J gene is TRBJ1-5, the V gene TRBV20-1; unclear D gene. The germline gives CDR1 DFQATT, CDR2 SNEGSKA (reference sequence). Trimming left V 1 base short and J 0 bases short, with 10 bases between. The length of the CDR3 is 15 residues.

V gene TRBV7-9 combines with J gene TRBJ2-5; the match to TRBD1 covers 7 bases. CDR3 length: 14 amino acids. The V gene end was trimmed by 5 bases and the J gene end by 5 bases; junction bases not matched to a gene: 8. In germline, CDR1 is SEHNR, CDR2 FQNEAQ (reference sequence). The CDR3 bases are TGTGCCAGCAGCCGGGACAGCTCCTGGGAGACCCAGTACTTC. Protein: CASSRDSSWETQYF.

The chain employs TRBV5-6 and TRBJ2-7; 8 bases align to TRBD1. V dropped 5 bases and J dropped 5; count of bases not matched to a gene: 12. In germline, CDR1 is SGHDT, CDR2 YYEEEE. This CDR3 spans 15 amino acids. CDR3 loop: CASSSPRTGRHEQYF. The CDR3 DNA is TGTGCCAGCAGTTCCCCCCGGACAGGGCGGCACGAGCAGTACTTC.

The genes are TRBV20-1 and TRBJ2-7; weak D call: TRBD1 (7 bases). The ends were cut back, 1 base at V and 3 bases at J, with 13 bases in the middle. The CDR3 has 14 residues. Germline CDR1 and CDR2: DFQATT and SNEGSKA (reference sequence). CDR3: CSARGQGGGYEQYF. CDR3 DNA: TGCAGTGCTAGAGGGCAGGGGGGCGGCTACGAGCAGTACTTC.